Shown below are 25 T cell receptor beta chains from a single sample sequenced in a study of long-term antiretroviral therapy in people with HIV. Researchers ran immunoSEQ v3.0 at survey level. TCRdb's table, derived via immunoSEQ multiplex PCR, lists solely in-frame clones and lacks some. The table shows approximately 25,000 clones, with about 82% occurring only once. The sequencing here drew on unsorted PBMCs, taken 0.8 years before starting antiretroviral therapy. These receptors were collected from a man aged 18 to 30 with HIV.

The chain uses TRBV30 and TRBJ1-4; 7 nucleotides align to TRBD1. With V trimmed by 1 base and J by 12 bases, 14 bases remained unmatched. The germline V gene has CDR1 GTSNPN and CDR2 SVGIG (reference sequence). This CDR3 spans 15 amino acids. The CDR3 protein is CAWSGRQGSRRELFF. CDR3 nucleotides: TGTGCCTGGAGTGGGAGACAGGGAAGTAGAAGAGAACTGTTTTTT.

The V and J genes are TRBV28 and TRBJ2-1, with 8 positions matching TRBD1. Germline V CDR1 and CDR2: MDHEN, SYDVKM. V lost 7 bases, J lost 3 bases, and 20 bases stayed unmatched. This CDR3 is built from 19 residues. This CDR3 reads CASTRAAGAGGTHYNEQFF. The CDR3 coding sequence is TGTGCCAGCACCCGTGCCGCCGGGGCAGGGGGCACACACTACAATGAGCAGTTCTTC.

The rearrangement joins TRBV6-6 to TRBJ2-3; 10 bases align to TRBD2. CDR1 is MNHNY and CDR2 is SVGAGI in the germline V gene (reference sequence). The CDR3 covers 13 residues. The junction had 2 bases not matched to a gene; V was cut back by 5 bases and J by 6 bases. The chain's CDR3 is CASSGLAVDTQYF. DNA of the CDR3: TGTGCCAGCAGTGGACTAGCGGTCGATACGCAGTATTTT.

CDR3 sequence reads: CASSPLARPANTGELFF. CDR3 DNA sequence: TGCGCCAGCAGCCCCCTTGCAAGGCCCGCGAACACCGGGGAGCTGTTTTTT. J is TRBJ2-2 and V is TRBV4-1; D is uncertain. CDR1 is MGHRA, CDR2 YSYEKL, per germline. The CDR3 spans 17 residues. V lost 4 bases and J lost 0, with 15 bases in between.

This sequence joins TRBV27 and TRBJ1-4; the match to TRBD1 covers 9 bases. J gave up 3 bases and V 6 bases, and 2 bases lay outside the gene matches. Germline-derived CDR1 and CDR2 are MNHEY and SMNVEV (reference sequence). The CDR3 length is 14 residues. DNA for the CDR3: TGTGCCAGCAGGGGGACAGGGTCTAATGAAAAACTGTTTTTT. Its translation: CASRGTGSNEKLFF. Full variable domain (remainder filled in from reference TRBV27 and TRBJ1-4): EAQVTQNPRYLITVTGKKLTVTCSQNMNHEYMSWYRQDPGLGLRQIYYSMNVEVTDKGDVPEGYKVSRKEKRNFPLILESPSPNQTSLYFCASRGTGSNEKLFFGSGTQLSVL.

This chain uses TRBV28 with TRBJ1-1; D gene ambiguous. The germline V gene has CDR1 MDHEN and CDR2 SYDVKM. Trimming left V 0 bases short and J 1 base short, with 3 bases between. This CDR3 is 13 amino acids long. The CDR3 sequence: CASSLWGNTEAFF. The CDR3 coding sequence is TGTGCCAGCAGTTTATGGGGGAACACTGAAGCTTTCTTT.

The sample holds a few counts of this clone. The gene calls are TRBV6-5 and TRBJ1-1; D is undetermined. The CDR3 totals 15 residues. CDR1 MNHEY and CDR2 SVGAGI come from the germline V gene. Trimming removed 1 base from V and 2 bases from J, with 11 bases in between. The CDR3, as DNA: TGTGCCAGCAGTTACTTGACGGGATTAAACACTGAAGCTTTCTTT. Translation gives CASSYLTGLNTEAFF.

This clone was seen more than once but under ten times. The chain couples TRBV4-2 to TRBJ1-2; D gene ambiguous. CDR3 length: 15 amino acids. V was trimmed by 5 bases and J by 0 bases, leaving 13 bases between them. The V gene's germline CDR1 is LGHNA and CDR2 YNFKEQ. CDR3 amino acids: CASSDRQLSNYGYTF. In nucleotides, the CDR3 is TGTGCCAGCAGCGATCGACAACTCTCTAACTATGGCTACACCTTC.

V and J are TRBV7-9 and TRBJ1-2; 7 bases agree with TRBD1. Germline assignment: CDR1 SEHNR and CDR2 FQNEAQ (reference sequence). With V trimmed by 2 bases and J by 6 bases, 9 bases remained unmatched. This CDR3 is 15 amino acids long. CDR3 sequence reads: CASSLSQQGIDGYTF. CDR3 nucleotide sequence: TGTGCCAGCAGCTTATCTCAACAGGGGATCGATGGCTACACCTTC.

The sample holds one count of this clone. The chain joins TRBV4-1 to TRBJ1-1; 7 bases line up with TRBD1. Per the germline V gene, CDR1 is MGHRA and CDR2 is YSYEKL. Trimming at V came to 2 bases and at J to 6 bases, leaving 9 bases not matched to a gene. This CDR3 region has 15 residues. CDR3 coding DNA: TGCGCCAGCAGCCAACCAGGGGGGAAACGCGCTGAAGCTTTCTTT. Translating it yields CASSQPGGKRAEAFF.

This clone was seen more than once but under ten times. The chain carries TRBV11-2 and TRBJ2-2; D is ambiguous. The CDR3 is 13 residues long. Per germline, CDR1 SGHAT and CDR2 FQNNGV. Trimming pared 0 bases from V and 5 bases from J, leaving 4 bases between. CDR3 residues: CASSLERTGELFF. The CDR3 DNA reads TGTGCCAGCAGCTTAGAACGGACCGGGGAGCTGTTTTTT.

V gene TRBV5-4 combines with J gene TRBJ2-5, with D tentatively TRBD1 (7 bases). V lost 4 bases and J lost 1, with 11 bases in between. Germline V lookup: CDR1 SGHNT, CDR2 YYREEE (reference sequence). The CDR3 consists of 14 residues. The chain's CDR3 is CASSAGQTQETQYF. DNA of the CDR3: TGTGCCAGCAGCGCGGGACAGACCCAAGAGACCCAGTACTTC.

The V and J genes are TRBV10-2 and TRBJ2-3; tentatively, D is TRBD2 (7 bases). CDR1 is WSHSY, CDR2 SAAADI, per germline. This CDR3 comprises 14 residues. Trimming left V 6 bases short and J 3 bases short, with 13 bases between. The CDR3 region is CASSWAGATDTQYF. The DNA of the CDR3 is TGCGCCAGCAGCTGGGCGGGGGCTACAGATACGCAGTATTTT.

The V call is TRBV10-3, the J call TRBJ2-3; weak D call: TRBD2 (5 bases). Trimming cost V 0 bases and J 2 bases, with 12 bases left between them. The germline CDR1 and CDR2 sequences are ENHRY and SYGVKD. This CDR3 contains 16 residues. CDR3 sequence (DNA): TGTGCCATCAGTGAGTCGACCGCGGGCTACACAGATACGCAGTATTTT. The encoded protein is CAISESTAGYTDTQYF.

V gene TRBV19 combines with J gene TRBJ2-5, with D unresolved. This CDR3 comprises 15 residues. Looked up from germline, CDR1 is LNHDA and CDR2 is SQIVND (reference sequence). The germline V and J ends were trimmed by 6 bases and 0 bases, with 14 bases remaining between them. The CDR3 loop is CASRGRSGYQETQYF. The CDR3 nucleotides are TGTGCCAGTAGGGGCCGATCCGGCTACCAAGAGACCCAGTACTTC. The entire variable domain, with the rest obtained from reference TRBV19 and TRBJ2-5, is as follows: DGGITQSPKYLFRKEGQNVTLSCEQNLNHDAMYWYRQDPGQGLRLIYYSQIVNDFQKGDIAEGYSVSREKKESFPLTVTSAQKNPTAFYLCASRGRSGYQETQYFGPGTRLLVL.

The chain has TRBV21-1 and TRBJ2-3; the table gives TRBD2 as D, unverified against the DNA. TRBV21-1 has pseudogene status. The CDR3 has 16 amino acids. CDR3 in amino acids: CASSKSSGGGTDTQYF. The CDR3 DNA is TGTGCCAGCAGCAAGAGTAGCGGGGGAGGGACAGATACGCAGTATTTT.

CDR3 sequence reads: CASSLTWDTSNYGYTF. CDR3 DNA sequence: TGTGCCAGCAGCTTAACTTGGGACACTTCTAACTATGGCTACACCTTC. The J gene is TRBJ1-2, the V gene TRBV11-3, with D perhaps TRBD1 (6 bases). V lost 2 bases to trimming and J lost 0 bases, with 13 bases between them. The germline V gene encodes CDR1 SGHNT and CDR2 YENEEA. This CDR3 spans 16 amino acids.

Regarding this clone: The same CDR3 arises from other DNA sequences in this sample as well. This chain links TRBV28 with TRBJ1-1; maybe TRBD1 (5 bases). Between the trimmed V and J ends, which lost 1 base and 1 base, there was a span of 7 bases. Germline loops: CDR1 MDHEN, CDR2 SYDVKM. The CDR3 is 14 amino acids. The CDR3 DNA reads TGTGCCAGCAGTTTATCGGGGACGAACACTGAAGCTTTCTTT. It encodes CASSLSGTNTEAFF.

This chain connects TRBV9 to TRBJ1-1; no firm D call. The CDR3 length is 14 residues. From germline, CDR1 is SGDLS and CDR2 YYNGEE. Trimming left V 4 bases short and J 0 bases short, with 10 bases between. The CDR3 loop reads CASSPTLLNTEAFF. DNA for the CDR3: TGTGCCAGCAGCCCGACACTCCTGAACACTGAAGCTTTCTTT.

The V gene is TRBV27, the J gene TRBJ1-1; possibly TRBD1 for D (5 bases). V was shortened by 11 bases and J by 4 bases, with 14 bases between the two germline ends. CDR1 is MNHEY, CDR2 SMNVEV, per germline (reference sequence). CDR3 length: 12 amino acids. CDR3 sequence: CASSRGGTEAFF. In nucleotides, the CDR3 is TGTGCCTCCTCCCGTGGGGGCACTGAAGCTTTCTTT.

This clone was detected only once. V usage is TRBV9 and J usage is TRBJ2-3; 9 bases align to TRBD2. V was pared by 0 bases and J by 1 base, with 3 bases of the junction left unmatched. The CDR3 has 16 amino acids. Germline V gene lookup returns CDR1 SGDLS and CDR2 YYNGEE. CDR3 sequence (DNA): TGTGCCAGCAGCGTAGATGCGGGGGGGGGCACAGATACGCAGTATTTT. It yields the protein CASSVDAGGGTDTQYF.

The chain links TRBV6-1 to TRBJ1-1; D possibly corresponds to TRBD1 (5 bases). The germline V gene encodes CDR1 MNHNS and CDR2 SASEGT. This CDR3 spans 15 amino acids. V lost 1 base and J lost 3, with 12 bases in between. The CDR3 spells CASSEGAGRYTEAFF. The DNA for the CDR3 is TGTGCCAGCAGTGAAGGGGCAGGGCGCTACACTGAAGCTTTCTTT.

The J gene is TRBJ2-7, the V gene TRBV4-3, with D maybe TRBD2 (5 bases). V gave up 1 base and J gave up 0 bases, with 13 bases separating them. Germline CDR1 LGHNA, CDR2 YSLEER. The CDR3 sequence is 16 residues long. The CDR3: CASSQVSSGVSYEQYF. The CDR3 DNA reads TGCGCCAGCAGCCAAGTTTCGAGCGGTGTCTCCTACGAGCAGTACTTC.

For the CDR3, the DNA is TGCAGCGTTGACCCGACAGGGAGGGGCACTGAAGCTTTCTTT. It is translated as CSVDPTGRGTEAFF. The chain has TRBV29-1 and TRBJ1-1; 7 nucleotides line up with TRBD1. CDR1 and CDR2 from the germline V gene are SQVTM and ANQGSEA. CDR3 length equals 14 residues. The junction had 8 bases not matched to a gene; V was cut back by 3 bases and J by 4 bases. Full variable domain (rest looked up from reference TRBV29-1 and TRBJ1-1): SAVISQKPSRDICQRGTSLTIQCQVDSQVTMMFWYRQQPGQSLTLIATANQGSEATYESGFVIDKFPISRPNLTFSTLTVSNMSPEDSSIYLCSVDPTGRGTEAFFGQGTRLTVV.

This rearrangement joins TRBV30 to TRBJ2-7; TRBD1 or TRBD2 may be the D gene (5 bases each). The CDR3 runs to 12 residues. CDR1 is GTSNPN, CDR2 SVGIG, per germline (reference sequence). Trimming stripped 5 bases from V and 4 bases from J, with 12 bases between. CDR3 sequence reads: CAWSLGAYEQYF. CDR3 nucleotide sequence: TGTGCCTGGTCCCTCGGGGCATACGAGCAGTACTTC.